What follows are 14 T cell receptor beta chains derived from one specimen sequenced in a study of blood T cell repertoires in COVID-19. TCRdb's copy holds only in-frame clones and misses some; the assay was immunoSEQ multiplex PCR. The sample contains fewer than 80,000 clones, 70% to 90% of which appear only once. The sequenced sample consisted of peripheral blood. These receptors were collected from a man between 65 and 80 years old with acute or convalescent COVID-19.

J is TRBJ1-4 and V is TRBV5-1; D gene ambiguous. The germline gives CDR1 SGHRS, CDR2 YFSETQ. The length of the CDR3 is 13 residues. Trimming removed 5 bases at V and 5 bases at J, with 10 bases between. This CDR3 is CASSRSGNEKLFF. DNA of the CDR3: TGCGCCAGCAGTCGGTCAGGAAATGAAAAACTGTTTTTT.

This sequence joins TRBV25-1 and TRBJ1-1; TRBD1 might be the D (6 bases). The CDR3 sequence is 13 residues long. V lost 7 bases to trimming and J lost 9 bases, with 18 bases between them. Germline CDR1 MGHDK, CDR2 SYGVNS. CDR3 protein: CASTPGEGGQAFF. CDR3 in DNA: TGTGCCAGCACCCCAGGGGAGGGGGGGCAAGCTTTCTTT.

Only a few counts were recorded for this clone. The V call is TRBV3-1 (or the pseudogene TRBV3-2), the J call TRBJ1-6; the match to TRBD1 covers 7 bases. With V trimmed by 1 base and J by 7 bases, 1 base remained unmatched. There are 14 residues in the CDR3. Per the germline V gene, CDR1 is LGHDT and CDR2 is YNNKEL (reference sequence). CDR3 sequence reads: CASSQAQGNSPLHF. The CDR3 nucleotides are TGTGCCAGCAGCCAAGCACAGGGGAATTCACCCCTCCACTTT.

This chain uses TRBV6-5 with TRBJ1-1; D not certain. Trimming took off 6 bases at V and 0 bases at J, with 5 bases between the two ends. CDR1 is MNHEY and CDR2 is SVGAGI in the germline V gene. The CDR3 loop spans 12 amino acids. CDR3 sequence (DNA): TGTGCCAGCAGCGGGATGAACACTGAAGCTTTCTTT. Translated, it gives CASSGMNTEAFF.

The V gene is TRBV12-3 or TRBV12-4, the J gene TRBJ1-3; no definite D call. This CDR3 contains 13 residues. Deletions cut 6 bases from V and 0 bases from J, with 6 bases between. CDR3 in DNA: TGTGCCAGCAGCTCGAGCTCTGGAAACACCATATATTTT. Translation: CASSSSSGNTIYF.

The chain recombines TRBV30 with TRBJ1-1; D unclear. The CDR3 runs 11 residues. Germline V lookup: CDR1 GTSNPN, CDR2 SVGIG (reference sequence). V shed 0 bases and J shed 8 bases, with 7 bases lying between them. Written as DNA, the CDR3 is TGTGCCTGGAGTGTACGAGGGGAAGCTTTCTTT. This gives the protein CAWSVRGEAFF.

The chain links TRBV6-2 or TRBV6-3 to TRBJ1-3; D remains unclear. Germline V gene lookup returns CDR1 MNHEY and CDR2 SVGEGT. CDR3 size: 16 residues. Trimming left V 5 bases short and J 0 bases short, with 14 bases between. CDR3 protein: CASSARLFSSGNTIYF. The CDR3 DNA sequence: TGTGCCAGCAGTGCTCGACTCTTTAGCTCTGGAAACACCATATATTTT.

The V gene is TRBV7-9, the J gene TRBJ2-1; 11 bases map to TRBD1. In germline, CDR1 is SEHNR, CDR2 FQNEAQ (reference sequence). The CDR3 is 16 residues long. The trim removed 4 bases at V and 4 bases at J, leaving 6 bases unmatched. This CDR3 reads CASSWLGTGGYNEQFF. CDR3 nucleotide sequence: TGTGCCAGCAGCTGGCTAGGGACAGGGGGTTACAATGAGCAGTTCTTC. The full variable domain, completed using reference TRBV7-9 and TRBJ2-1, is DTGVSQNPRHKITKRGQNVTFRCDPISEHNRLYWYRQTLGQGPEFLTYFQNEAQLEKSRLLSDRFSAERPKGSFSTLEIQRTEQGDSAMYLCASSWLGTGGYNEQFFGPGTRLTVL.

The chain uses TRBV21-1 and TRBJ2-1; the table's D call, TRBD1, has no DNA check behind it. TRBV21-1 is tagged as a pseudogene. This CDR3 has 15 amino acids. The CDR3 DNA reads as TGTGCCAGCAGCAAACGGGACAGGGGGAGACAGGAGCAGTTCTTC. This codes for CASSKRDRGRQEQFF.

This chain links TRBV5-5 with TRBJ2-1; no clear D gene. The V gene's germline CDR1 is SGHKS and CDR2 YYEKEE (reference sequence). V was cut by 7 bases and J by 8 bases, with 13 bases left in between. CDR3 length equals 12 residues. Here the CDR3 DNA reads TGTGCCAGCGCGGTGCGTGGGTATGAGCAGTTCTTC. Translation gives CASAVRGYEQFF.

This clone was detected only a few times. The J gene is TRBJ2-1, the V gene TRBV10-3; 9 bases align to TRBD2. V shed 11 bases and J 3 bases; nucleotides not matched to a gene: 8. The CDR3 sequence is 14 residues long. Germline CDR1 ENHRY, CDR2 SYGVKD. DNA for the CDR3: TGTGCCGTACTTAGCGGGGGCAACTACAATGAGCAGTTCTTC. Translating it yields CAVLSGGNYNEQFF.

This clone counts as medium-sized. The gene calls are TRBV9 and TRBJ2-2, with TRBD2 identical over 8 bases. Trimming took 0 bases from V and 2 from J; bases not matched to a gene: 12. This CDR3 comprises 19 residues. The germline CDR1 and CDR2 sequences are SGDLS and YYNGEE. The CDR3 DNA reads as TGTGCCAGCAGCGTAGTGGGTCGGGCGGGAGGAAGTAACACCGGGGAGCTGTTTTTT. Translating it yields CASSVVGRAGGSNTGELFF. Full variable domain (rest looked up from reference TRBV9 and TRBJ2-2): DSGVTQTPKHLITATGQRVTLRCSPRSGDLSVYWYQQSLDQGLQFLIQYYNGEERAKGNILERFSAQQFPDLHSELNLSSLELGDSALYFCASSVVGRAGGSNTGELFFGEGSRLTVL.

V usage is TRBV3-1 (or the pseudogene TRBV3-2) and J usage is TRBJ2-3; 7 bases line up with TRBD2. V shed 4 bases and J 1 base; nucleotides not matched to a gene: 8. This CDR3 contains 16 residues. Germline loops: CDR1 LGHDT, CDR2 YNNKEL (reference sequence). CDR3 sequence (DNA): TGTGCCAGCAGCCTCGGACTAGGTGGGGGCACAGATACGCAGTATTTT. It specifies CASSLGLGGGTDTQYF.

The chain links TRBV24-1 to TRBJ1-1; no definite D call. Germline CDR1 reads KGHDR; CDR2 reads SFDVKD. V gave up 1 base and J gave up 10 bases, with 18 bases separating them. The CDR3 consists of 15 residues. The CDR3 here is CATSDFEFGLQPAFF. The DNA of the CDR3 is TGTGCCACCAGTGATTTCGAGTTTGGGCTCCAACCAGCTTTCTTT.